Below, 30 T cell receptor beta chains from the same sample are listed, as sequenced in a study of early T cells in non-severe SARS-CoV-2 infection. TCRdb called the 5' RACE reads again in MiXCR, with one record for every CDR3 protein. The sample has tens of thousands of distinct CDR3 sequences; just under 15% are singletons. The sample consisted of whole blood. The receptor source for this set is an adult who was a healthcare worker with PCR-confirmed SARS-CoV-2 infection or an uninfected control (not recorded which).

This clonotype was seen repeatedly, ten times or more. The chain uses TRBV10-3 and TRBJ2-5, with a tentative D call TRBD2 (7 bases). The V gene's germline CDR1 is ENHRY and CDR2 SYGVKD. The V end lost 0 bases, the J end lost 1 base, and 9 bases lay between the germline ends. CDR3 length: 15 amino acids. The CDR3 reads CAISESGGPQETQYF. As DNA, the CDR3 is TGTGCCATCAGTGAGTCCGGGGGGCCCCAAGAGACCCAGTACTTC.

This clonotype was seen many times. The chain has TRBV18 and TRBJ1-1; D possibly corresponds to TRBD1 (5 bases). V shed 3 bases and J shed 11 bases, with 13 bases lying between them. Germline CDR1 KGHSH, CDR2 LQKENI. The CDR3 loop spans 12 amino acids. DNA of the CDR3: TGTGCCAGCTCACCTGGAGGGGTACAGGCTTTCTTT. Translating it yields CASSPGGVQAFF.

The chain has TRBV10-3 and TRBJ2-7; TRBD2 agrees at 7 bases. This CDR3 spans 14 amino acids. Per the germline V gene, CDR1 is ENHRY and CDR2 is SYGVKD. With 4 bases clipped from V and 0 bases from J, the junction kept 3 bases outside the gene matches. In nucleotides, the CDR3 is TGTGCCATCAGTGTGGGGGGGAGCTCCTACGAGCAGTACTTC. Translated: CAISVGGSSYEQYF.

The J gene is TRBJ2-7, the V gene TRBV7-9; 8 bases fit TRBD1. The length of the CDR3 is 14 residues. Germline lookup yields CDR1 SEHNR and CDR2 FQNEAQ (reference sequence). V was clipped by 5 bases and J by 3 bases; unmatched bases: 6. CDR3 sequence (DNA): TGTGCCAGCAGCATTGGACAGGGAGACTACGAGCAGTACTTC. Its protein product is CASSIGQGDYEQYF. Looking up the rest from reference TRBV7-9 and TRBJ2-7 gives the full variable domain: DTGVSQNPRHKITKRGQNVTFRCDPISEHNRLYWYRQTLGQGPEFLTYFQNEAQLEKSRLLSDRFSAERPKGSFSTLEIQRTEQGDSAMYLCASSIGQGDYEQYFGPGTRLTVT.

This clonotype was seen a handful of times. The gene calls are TRBV11-2 and TRBJ2-1; D may be TRBD2 (6 bases). The CDR3 sequence is 14 residues long. Trimming stripped 5 bases from V and 7 bases from J, with 15 bases between. CDR1 SGHAT and CDR2 FQNNGV come from the germline V gene. The CDR3 protein is CASSVPGLGNEQFF. The DNA for the CDR3 is TGTGCCAGCAGCGTGCCGGGACTGGGGAATGAGCAGTTCTTC. Supplemented by reference TRBV11-2 and TRBJ2-1, the full variable domain reads EAGVAQSPRYKIIEKRQSVAFWCNPISGHATLYWYQQILGQGPKLLIQFQNNGVVDDSQLPKDRFSAERLKGVDSTLKIQPAKLEDSAVYLCASSVPGLGNEQFFGPGTRLTVL.

The chain joins TRBV4-1 to TRBJ2-7, with D perhaps being TRBD1 or TRBD2 (5 bases each). Germline values: CDR1 MGHRA, CDR2 YSYEKL. Between the trimmed V and J ends, which lost 1 base and 3 bases, there was a span of 7 bases. The CDR3 is 13 amino acids. CDR3 nucleotides: TGCGCCAGCAGCCAAGTGGGGGACTACGAGCAGTACTTC. This encodes CASSQVGDYEQYF.

The table lists this clonotype with a few counts. The J gene is TRBJ1-4, the V gene TRBV9; 7 bases map to TRBD1. The V gene end was trimmed by 4 bases and the J gene end by 8 bases; junction bases not matched to a gene: 8. This CDR3 is 14 amino acids long. Germline V gene sequence: CDR1 SGDLS, CDR2 YYNGEE. CDR3 sequence (DNA): TGTGCCAGCAGCCCAAACAGGGGTGTCGAAAAACTGTTTTTT. As protein: CASSPNRGVEKLFF.

The chain carries TRBV6-6 and TRBJ1-1, with TRBD1 as a possible D gene (6 bases). The germline gives CDR1 MNHNY, CDR2 SVGAGI (reference sequence). The V gene lost 4 bases and the J gene lost 1 base, with 13 bases spanning the gap. The CDR3 loop spans 15 amino acids. CDR3 bases: TGTGCCAGCAGTTCTCAGGGACATGGGAACACTGAAGCTTTCTTT. Translated, it gives CASSSQGHGNTEAFF.

This clonotype was picked up a small number of times. V gene TRBV5-4 combines with J gene TRBJ2-5; TRBD2 is a possible D gene (6 bases). CDR1 SGHNT and CDR2 YYREEE come from the germline V gene (reference sequence). This CDR3 spans 13 amino acids. Trimming pared 1 base from V and 4 bases from J, leaving 8 bases between. The CDR3 region is CASSLMGGETQYF. CDR3 nucleotide sequence: TGTGCCAGCAGCTTGATGGGGGGAGAGACCCAGTACTTC. Full variable domain (outside the CDR3, taken from reference TRBV5-4 and TRBJ2-5): ETGVTQSPTHLIKTRGQQVTLRCSSQSGHNTVSWYQQALGQGPQFIFQYYREEENGRGNFPPRFSGLQFPNYSSELNVNALELDDSALYLCASSLMGGETQYFGPGTRLLVL.

This clonotype was found a few times. The rearrangement uses TRBV2 and TRBJ2-7; D remains ambiguous. The CDR3 covers 14 residues. Germline-derived CDR1 and CDR2 are SNHLY and FYNNEI. V gave up 6 bases and J gave up 0 bases, with 12 bases separating them. The CDR3 spells CASSFTQDSYEQYF. DNA for the CDR3: TGTGCCAGCAGCTTCACGCAGGACTCCTACGAGCAGTACTTC.

This clonotype appeared a few times. The gene calls are TRBV4-1 and TRBJ2-1; 10 nucleotides agree with TRBD2. This CDR3 is built from 18 residues. Germline loops: CDR1 MGHRA, CDR2 YSYEKL. The trim removed 2 bases at V and 0 bases at J, leaving 7 bases unmatched. Here the CDR3 reads CASSQQTSGTSSYNEQFF. DNA for the CDR3: TGCGCCAGCAGCCAACAAACTAGCGGGACGAGCTCCTACAATGAGCAGTTCTTC.

The chain uses TRBV5-4 and TRBJ2-1; D perhaps matches TRBD2 (6 bases). Germline CDR1 is SGHNT and CDR2 is YYREEE (reference sequence). CDR3 length: 12 amino acids. V dropped 2 bases and J dropped 8 bases, with 8 bases sitting between them. This CDR3 is CASSFGGDEQFF. DNA of the CDR3: TGTGCCAGCAGCTTTGGAGGGGATGAGCAGTTCTTC.

This clonotype was counted ten times or more. The CDR3 is CASSPYEQYF. The CDR3 nucleotides read TGTGCCAGCAGCCCCTACGAGCAGTACTTC. The V gene is TRBV4-2, the J gene TRBJ2-7, with no clear D. Germline V gives CDR1 LGHNA, CDR2 YNFKEQ. V lost 4 bases and J lost 2, with 0 bases in between. The CDR3 has 10 residues.

This clonotype appeared a few times. The CDR3 coding sequence is TGTGCCAGCTCACCTCCCGGGACCGAAAAGGCATATGGCTACACCTTC. This gives the protein CASSPPGTEKAYGYTF. The chain has TRBV18 and TRBJ1-2; tentative D call: TRBD1 (5 bases). V shed 3 bases and J shed 5 bases, with 19 bases lying between them. The CDR3 runs 16 residues. The germline gives CDR1 KGHSH, CDR2 LQKENI.

This clonotype was seen many times. The V gene is TRBV12-5, the J gene TRBJ2-2; D ambiguous. Trimming shortened V by 2 bases and J by 8 bases, and 6 bases separated the two germline ends. Germline V gene lookup returns CDR1 LGHNT and CDR2 FRNRAP. This CDR3 has 12 residues. CDR3 DNA: TGTGCTAGTGGTTTGAAACGGGGGGAGCTGTTTTTT. Residues: CASGLKRGELFF.

This clonotype was detected ten times or more. The gene calls are TRBV7-9 and TRBJ2-5; no reliable D call. The CDR3 spans 13 residues. The germline V and J ends were trimmed by 5 bases and 4 bases, with 11 bases remaining between them. Germline V gene sequence: CDR1 SEHNR, CDR2 FQNEAQ (reference sequence). The CDR3 reads CASSPREGETQYF. DNA for the CDR3: TGTGCCAGCAGCCCCCGAGAAGGAGAGACCCAGTACTTC.

This clonotype came up a few times. The chain links TRBV25-1 to TRBJ1-2; no clear D gene. Trimming took off 4 bases at V and 6 bases at J, with 6 bases between the two ends. CDR3 length equals 11 residues. The germline gives CDR1 MGHDK, CDR2 SYGVNS. The CDR3 region is CASSGTDGYTF. The DNA for the CDR3 is TGTGCCAGCAGTGGGACGGATGGCTACACCTTC.

This clonotype was seen a handful of times. The chain employs TRBV6-1 and TRBJ2-2; 14 nucleotides match TRBD2. Germline V gene data show CDR1 as MNHNS and CDR2 as SASEGT. The CDR3 length is 16 residues. V was pared by 7 bases and J by 4 bases, with 5 bases of the junction left unmatched. CDR3 residues: CASNPGLAGGTGELFF. CDR3 DNA sequence: TGTGCCAGCAACCCCGGACTAGCGGGAGGCACCGGGGAGCTGTTTTTT.

The V gene is TRBV4-1, the J gene TRBJ2-7; D not certain. Germline V gene data show CDR1 as MGHRA and CDR2 as YSYEKL. The CDR3 sequence is 16 residues long. Trimming stripped 0 bases from V and 2 bases from J, with 14 bases between. The CDR3 DNA reads TGCGCCAGCAGCCAAGAAGGGTCAATGTTAGCCTACGAGCAGTACTTC. Its protein product is CASSQEGSMLAYEQYF.

This clonotype showed up many times. The chain is built from TRBV20-1 and TRBJ2-3; no clear D gene. This CDR3 has 12 amino acids. V gave up 6 bases and J gave up 4 bases, with 11 bases separating them. Germline V gene lookup returns CDR1 DFQATT and CDR2 SNEGSKA (reference sequence). The CDR3: CSAPIMADTQYF. CDR3 coding DNA: TGCAGTGCCCCGATTATGGCAGATACGCAGTATTTT.

There are many counts of this clonotype. At one boundary the junction diverges from the germline segment, which might be a read error. The chain joins TRBV12-3 or TRBV12-4 to TRBJ2-1; the match to TRBD2 covers 11 bases. The CDR3 runs to 15 residues. CDR3 in DNA: TGTGCCAGCAGATTAGCGGGGGGGGCCTACAATGAGCAGTTCTTC. This gives the protein CASRLAGGAYNEQFF.

This chain uses TRBV7-2 with TRBJ2-2; weak D call: TRBD1 (6 bases). This CDR3 has 14 amino acids. The germline V gene encodes CDR1 SGHTA and CDR2 FQGNSA. V shed 3 bases and J shed 7 bases, with 12 bases lying between them. The CDR3 here is CASSLTGGGGELFF. Here the CDR3 DNA reads TGTGCCAGCAGCTTGACAGGTGGTGGCGGGGAGCTGTTTTTT. Using reference TRBV7-2 and TRBJ2-2 for the parts outside the CDR3, the full variable domain is GAGVSQSPSNKVTEKGKDVELRCDPISGHTALYWYRQSLGQGLEFLIYFQGNSAPDKSGLPSDRFSAERTGGSVSTLTIQRTQQEDSAVYLCASSLTGGGGELFFGEGSRLTVL.

The chain combines TRBV5-1 with TRBJ1-1; D unresolved. Trimming took off 0 bases at V and 5 bases at J, with 11 bases between the two ends. Looked up from germline, CDR1 is SGHRS and CDR2 is YFSETQ. The CDR3 totals 14 residues. CDR3 residues: CASSLDPGRTEAFF. Here the CDR3 DNA reads TGCGCCAGCAGCTTGGATCCGGGGAGAACTGAAGCTTTCTTT.

This clonotype was counted a few times. The chain combines TRBV29-1 with TRBJ2-6; D possibly uses TRBD1 or TRBD2 (5 bases each). From germline, CDR1 is SQVTM and CDR2 ANQGSEA. This CDR3 is 14 amino acids long. V gave up 4 bases and J gave up 4 bases, with 11 bases separating them. In DNA, the CDR3 is TGCAGCGTTGCGTCAGGGACCGGGGCCAACGTCCTGACTTTC. Protein product: CSVASGTGANVLTF.

The J gene is TRBJ2-7, the V gene TRBV18, with D hard to call. V lost 0 bases to trimming and J lost 0 bases, with 6 bases between them. The CDR3 consists of 14 residues. Germline CDR1 KGHSH, CDR2 LQKENI. This chain's CDR3 is CASSPPISSYEQYF. Here the CDR3 DNA reads TGTGCCAGCTCACCACCGATTAGCTCCTACGAGCAGTACTTC.

This clonotype appeared a few times. This chain connects TRBV7-9 to TRBJ1-1; no clear D. This CDR3 region has 16 residues. V dropped 2 bases and J dropped 1 base, with 14 bases sitting between them. The germline CDR1 and CDR2 sequences are SEHNR and FQNEAQ (reference sequence). The CDR3 loop is CASSLPSAGKNTEAFF. The CDR3 nucleotides read TGTGCCAGCAGCTTACCCAGCGCGGGGAAGAACACTGAAGCTTTCTTT.

V gene TRBV18 combines with J gene TRBJ2-1, with TRBD2 identical over 7 bases. The CDR3 covers 16 residues. The germline gives CDR1 KGHSH, CDR2 LQKENI. J was trimmed by 1 base and V by 3 bases; bases with no gene match: 6. CDR3 region: CASSPPPSGSYNEQFF. DNA of the CDR3: TGTGCCAGCTCACCCCCCCCTAGCGGATCCTACAATGAGCAGTTCTTC.

This clonotype showed up many times. The V and J genes are TRBV19 and TRBJ1-1; D unresolved. The germline V gene has CDR1 LNHDA and CDR2 SQIVND (reference sequence). Between the trimmed V and J ends, which lost 8 bases and 2 bases, there was a span of 15 bases. This CDR3 has 14 residues. CDR3 bases: TGTGCCAGTGGACCAGGACTGATCAACACTGAAGCTTTCTTT. This codes for CASGPGLINTEAFF.

This clonotype turned up a few times. V usage is TRBV7-9 and J usage is TRBJ2-1, with 7 bases aligning to TRBD2. Germline V gives CDR1 SEHNR, CDR2 FQNEAQ (reference sequence). CDR3 length equals 17 residues. V dropped 5 bases and J dropped 8; count of bases not matched to a gene: 18. The CDR3 DNA sequence: TGTGCCAGCAGCCCCCCCGGGAGGACCGGGGCGGGCGATGAGCAGTTCTTC. Translating gives CASSPPGRTGAGDEQFF.

V usage is TRBV7-9 and J usage is TRBJ2-1; D gene uncertain. The length of the CDR3 is 13 residues. V lost 2 bases and J lost 5, with 7 bases in between. CDR1 is SEHNR, CDR2 FQNEAQ, per germline (reference sequence). The CDR3 DNA is TGTGCCAGCAGCTTAATACAGAACAATGAGCAGTTCTTC. This translates into CASSLIQNNEQFF.